This T cell receptor beta chain was recovered during a study of a mutant IDH1 vaccine in newly diagnosed glioma. The V and J ends lost 5 bases and 5 bases respectively, with 18 bases between them. The germline V gene encodes CDR1 LNHDA and CDR2 SQIVND (reference sequence). The CDR3 has 16 residues. The time point was: week 11, during vaccination. Each dose delivered 300 ug of mutant IDH1 20-mer peptide subcutaneously with imiquimod. Repertoires were generated with immunoSEQ multiplex PCR, while TCRdb's copy carries only in-frame clones and drops some. The sample yields about 40,000 clones, 84% seen once. About this clone itself: Its antigen is currently unknown.

Sequences were derived from PBMCs, sampled from a glioma patient whose treatment included an IDH1 peptide vaccine. This chain links TRBV19 with TRBJ1-4; D possibly corresponds to TRBD1 (5 bases). The TCR was taken from a man aged 35-49 years with glioma. CDR3 region: CASSETPGRKNEKLFF. In DNA form, the CDR3 reads TGTGCCAGTAGTGAGACTCCGGGACGCAAAAATGAAAAACTGTTTTTT.